The following is a TCR beta chain sequence with its context. This entry is derived from a study of CD8 T cells in Susac syndrome. CDR1 is MNHEY, CDR2 SVGEGT, per germline. Trimming took 2 bases from V and 2 from J, leaving 6 bases between them. This CDR3 has 13 amino acids. Random hexamers were used to reverse transcribe an amount of roughly 0.5 to 1 ug RNA. An immunoSEQ multiplex PCR amplified TCR beta CDR3 over 54 Vbeta and 13 Jbeta. TCRdb re-called the immunoSEQ multiplex PCR reads with MiXCR, one entry per CDR3 protein. Here the sample spans a few hundred thousand distinct CDR3 sequences, about 94% being singletons.

The chain employs TRBV6-2 or TRBV6-3 and TRBJ1-1; D remains unclear. The specimen sequenced was CD4+ T cells from PBMCs. The clonotype comes from a human donor with Susac syndrome. CDR3: CASSYLGNTEAFF. In nucleotides, the CDR3 is TGTGCCAGCAGTTACCTGGGCAACACTGAAGCTTTCTTT.